This T cell receptor beta chain comes out of a study of T cell repertoires in cytomegalovirus infection. Overall study: Public TCR beta signatures indicated both CMV infection and matching HLA type. Points from the study as a whole: Summed frequency of shared TCR beta families picked out CMV carriers who also had the relevant HLA.

Many counts were recorded for this clonotype. Its target is not known. CDR3 length equals 14 residues. Germline V lookup: CDR1 SQVTM, CDR2 ANQGSEA. V lost 7 bases and J lost 1; bases outside the gene matches: 7. TCRdb recomputed calls from the reads with MiXCR, one row per CDR3 protein. The sample lists 150,000 to 200,000 distinct CDR3 sequences, 9.5% occurring once. The chain links TRBV29-1 to TRBJ1-2; 9 bases fit TRBD1. Sequences were obtained from PBMCs. The sequence came from a human donor in good health (CMV status not recorded). Some clones in this sample may be carry-over from other donors' samples. The CDR3: CSDRQGGNNYGYTF. CDR3 nucleotide sequence: TGCAGCGATCGACAGGGGGGGAATAACTATGGCTACACCTTC.